This record concerns one T cell receptor beta chain sequence. Its antigen target is currently unknown. Base qualities are not recorded, but no much larger clone differs from it by a single base. The sample belongs to a study of T cells in localized non-small cell lung cancer (dated by TCRdb to about 2020). With respect to the entire study: The study examined T cell repertoires in roughly 240 patients with early-stage NSCLC and compared tumors with uninvolved tumor-adjacent lungs. The cohort consisted of approximately 240 treatment-naive NSCLC patients whose localized lung tumors had been resected. The mean age of the NSCLC patients was 50 to 85 years, with 130 or so men and over 100 women.

At diagnosis, tumor, uninvolved tumor-adjacent lung and peripheral blood were collected and then preserved as a mix of FFPE and fresh-frozen material. For TCR repertoire profiling, blood samples were analyzed as peripheral blood mononuclear cells. CDR1 and CDR2 (SGHTA, FQGNSA) derive from the germline V gene. The CDR3 has 16 amino acids, counting the end cysteine and phenylalanine. Only the CDR3 DNA stays, 48 bases, in frame from base 1. Trimming removed 2 bases from V and 13 bases from J; the gene matches leave 16 bases unexplained. The immunoSEQ Assay was used to sequence TCR beta CDR3 regions from DNA. On the authors' methods: To compute T cell density, TCR beta template counts were normalized to usable DNA, which was estimated by amplifying housekeeping genes. Richness was estimated with the preseqR package, extrapolating to 400,000 templates for PBMC samples and 120,000 templates for tissue samples. Clonality was calculated as one minus Pielou's evenness. Tissue-enriched TCRs were identified through differential abundance testing performed on productive amino-acid clonotypes, with a minimum total count of 5 and an alpha of 0.1. The Jaccard Index and the Morisita Overlap Index were used to measure repertoire overlap between compartments. TCR beta CDR3s were clustered by GLIPH together with public tetramer-defined viral CDR3s, and at least three viral sequences plus V-gene enrichment were required for viral motifs. In its TCRdb copy, this immuneACCESS table keeps in-frame sequences only and misses some clones. Where compared with another copy, unresolved V genes explain less than half of these, and the others have no known cause. D and trimming come from the DNA, and the V and J calls and clone size come from that table. The sample profile shows more than 15,000 clones; roughly 89% of them were found once. The top ten clonotypes cover approximately 3.7% of the sample.

Results and caveats for the whole study, not just this receptor: Uninvolved tumor-adjacent lung showed the highest T cell clonality, higher than tumor, which suggests more focused antigenic responses in the uninvolved tumor-adjacent lung. A median of around 57 of the top 100 tumor clones turned up in the paired uninvolved adjacent lung, and 25 to 30 of those clones also ranked among the top 100 of that same adjacent lung. Because the study design was exploratory, TCR variables were selected using unadjusted p-values without false-discovery rate correction. Higher blood T cell density associated with longer overall survival, while higher adjacent-lung clonality associated with shorter survival. Because multi-region tumor sequencing was not performed, intratumor heterogeneity could not be ruled out.

The sequence was obtained from a male donor at least 60 years old with stage II squamous cell lung carcinoma. The sample here was peripheral blood, taken before any cancer treatment. This chain joins TRBV7-2 to TRBJ1-4, with TRBD1 identical over 7 junction bases. The CDR3 protein: CASSLLSLRQGGPLFF. The base sequence is TGTGCCAGCAGCTTATTATCCTTGCGACAGGGAGGGCCACTGTTTTTT. Here the CDR3 is joined to the reference TRBV7-2 and TRBJ1-4 genes, and the full variable domain is: GAGVSQSPSNKVTEKGKDVELRCDPISGHTALYWYRQSLGQGLEFLIYFQGNSAPDKSGLPSDRFSAERTGGSVSTLTIQRTQQEDSAVYLCASSLLSLRQGGPLFFGSGTQLSVL.